These 21 T cell receptor beta chains came from one sample sequenced in a study of Tregs in tolerant kidney transplant recipients. Method: immunoSEQ multiplex PCR; TCRdb's copy keeps in-frame clones and lacks some. The sample includes about 240,000 clones, about four fifths of them seen just once. Sequenced: CD4+ T cells from blood. All receptors derive from a human donor in good health.

The rearrangement joins TRBV18 to TRBJ1-2; TRBD1 matches 7 bases. Germline V lookup: CDR1 KGHSH, CDR2 LQKENI. The CDR3 length is 19 residues. V shed 3 bases, J shed 5 bases, and the junction held 21 bases outside the gene matches. CDR3 loop: CASSPLPSTGPAKGYGYTF. The CDR3 region has the DNA TGTGCCAGCTCACCCCTACCATCGACAGGGCCCGCCAAAGGGTATGGCTACACCTTC.

V gene TRBV18 combines with J gene TRBJ1-1; the match to TRBD1 covers 11 bases. The CDR3 sequence is 16 residues long. From germline, CDR1 is KGHSH and CDR2 LQKENI. With V trimmed by 6 bases and J by 4 bases, 10 bases remained unmatched. The CDR3 region is CASSRGQGAFGTEAFF. The CDR3 DNA sequence: TGTGCCAGCTCCCGAGGACAGGGGGCGTTTGGCACTGAAGCTTTCTTT.

The rearrangement uses TRBV5-8 and TRBJ2-1; TRBD2 matches at 7 bases. Germline CDR1 and CDR2: SGHTS and YDEGEE. This CDR3 is 15 amino acids long. Losses at the gene ends were 4 bases for V and 10 bases for J; bases not matched to a gene: 14. The CDR3 DNA sequence: TGTGCCAGCAGCACGGGACTATCCGAGGGAGGGGAGCAGTTCTTC. As protein: CASSTGLSEGGEQFF.

Remarks on this clone: Different DNA sequences within this sample yield the same CDR3. This chain links TRBV30 with TRBJ1-5, with D possibly being TRBD1 (5 bases). Germline CDR1 is GTSNPN and CDR2 is SVGIG (reference sequence). The V end lost 2 bases, the J end lost 2 bases, and 7 bases lay between the germline ends. The CDR3 loop spans 13 amino acids. CDR3 amino acids: CAWSLQGNQPQHF. The DNA for the CDR3 is TGTGCCTGGAGTCTACAGGGCAATCAGCCCCAGCATTTT.

This clone was recorded once. The chain has TRBV4-1 and TRBJ2-7; D gene ambiguous. The CDR3 runs to 12 residues. Germline assignment: CDR1 MGHRA and CDR2 YSYEKL. Trimming stripped 1 base from V and 5 bases from J, with 6 bases between. CDR3 region: CASSQVMDEQYF. CDR3 nucleotides: TGCGCCAGCAGCCAAGTCATGGACGAGCAGTACTTC.

The chain combines TRBV25-1 with TRBJ2-2, with a weak D call TRBD2 (5 bases). Germline-derived CDR1 and CDR2 are MGHDK and SYGVNS. The CDR3 has 15 residues. V was cut by 3 bases and J by 8 bases, with 16 bases left in between. As DNA, the CDR3 is TGTGCCAGCAGTGACCCCTTCTCGCCGGGGGGGGAGCTGTTTTTT. Its protein product is CASSDPFSPGGELFF.

This clone has more than one count but fewer than ten. The chain carries TRBV6-5 and TRBJ1-5; D remains ambiguous. Trimming left V 11 bases short and J 4 bases short, with 21 bases between. The CDR3 extends over 15 amino acids. Germline V gene sequence: CDR1 MNHEY, CDR2 SVGAGI. The CDR3 nucleotides read TGTGCCTCCCACCGGAGTAGACCAGAGAATCAGCCCCAGCATTTT. Residues: CASHRSRPENQPQHF.

The CDR3 region is CASSLDGTHSGTQYF. CDR3 coding DNA: TGTGCCAGCAGCTTAGATGGGACCCATTCGGGGACCCAGTACTTC. V usage is TRBV11-3 and J usage is TRBJ2-5; D possibly uses TRBD1 or TRBD2 (5 bases each). This CDR3 is built from 15 residues. CDR1 and CDR2 from the germline V gene are SGHNT and YENEEA. V was shortened by 0 bases and J by 7 bases, with 15 bases between the two germline ends.

The rearrangement uses TRBV5-1 and TRBJ2-3, with TRBD1 matching over 12 bases. Germline V gene data show CDR1 as SGHRS and CDR2 as YFSETQ. The junction had 6 bases not matched to a gene; V was cut back by 10 bases and J by 0 bases. This CDR3 region has 15 residues. The CDR3 loop reads CASRDRGRSTDTQYF. DNA for the CDR3: TGCGCCTCCCGGGACAGGGGGCGTAGCACAGATACGCAGTATTTT.

The gene calls are TRBV6-5 and TRBJ1-1; TRBD1 aligns across 7 bases. Germline lookup yields CDR1 MNHEY and CDR2 SVGAGI. This CDR3 has 15 residues. J lost 2 bases, V lost 2 bases, and 5 bases had no gene match. The CDR3 DNA sequence: TGTGCCAGCAGTTACCGCTCAGGGGGAAACACTGAAGCTTTCTTT. Its protein is CASSYRSGGNTEAFF.

V and J are TRBV4-1 and TRBJ1-5, with a possible D match to TRBD1 (5 bases). Germline-derived CDR1 and CDR2 are MGHRA and YSYEKL. Trimming took off 2 bases at V and 1 base at J, with 15 bases between the two ends. The CDR3 is 17 amino acids. The CDR3 sequence is CASSQILWTSSNQPQHF. DNA for the CDR3: TGCGCCAGCAGCCAAATACTATGGACATCGAGCAATCAGCCCCAGCATTTT.

V usage is TRBV6-6 and J usage is TRBJ1-2; 8 bases are a match to TRBD1. Germline lookup yields CDR1 MNHNY and CDR2 SVGAGI (reference sequence). Trimming cost V 4 bases and J 6 bases; bases outside gene matches: 4. CDR3 length: 13 residues. The CDR3 here is CASSFGQGDGYTF. In nucleotides, the CDR3 is TGTGCCAGCAGTTTCGGACAGGGTGATGGCTACACCTTC.

V and J are TRBV2 and TRBJ2-5; 7 nucleotides match TRBD1. CDR1 is SNHLY and CDR2 is FYNNEI in the germline V gene. V shed 8 bases, J shed 2 bases, and the junction held 8 bases outside the gene matches. The CDR3 extends over 14 amino acids. The CDR3 bases are TGTGCCAGCTTCCGCGGACAGGTACAAGAGACCCAGTACTTC. This gives the protein CASFRGQVQETQYF.

This clone was seen once. CDR3 DNA sequence: TGCAGTGCTCAGAGGCGGGTTTACACCTTC. It translates to CSAQRRVYTF. V is TRBV20-1 and J is TRBJ1-2; D gene unclear. This CDR3 is built from 10 residues. The germline V and J ends were trimmed by 5 bases and 11 bases, with 12 bases remaining between them. Germline CDR1 reads DFQATT; CDR2 reads SNEGSKA (reference sequence).

The V gene is TRBV5-4, the J gene TRBJ1-2; 7 nucleotides agree with TRBD1. Germline CDR1 SGHNT, CDR2 YYREEE (reference sequence). Losses at the gene ends were 0 bases for V and 3 bases for J; bases not matched to a gene: 2. The CDR3 totals 14 residues. The CDR3 region is CASSLGQGYYGYTF. Here the CDR3 DNA reads TGTGCCAGCAGCTTGGGACAGGGATACTATGGCTACACCTTC.

V is TRBV19 and J is TRBJ2-3, with 9 bases lining up with TRBD2. CDR1 and CDR2 (germline): LNHDA, SQIVND (reference sequence). This CDR3 has 15 residues. The junction had 4 bases not matched to a gene; V was cut back by 4 bases and J by 2 bases. The chain's CDR3 is CASSTGLATTDTQYF. DNA of the CDR3: TGTGCCAGTAGTACGGGACTAGCCACCACAGATACGCAGTATTTT.

The rearrangement joins TRBV7-2 to TRBJ2-1; 12 bases match TRBD2. CDR1 SGHTA and CDR2 FQGNSA come from the germline V gene. V trimming: 3 bases; J trimming: 12 bases; junction bases outside the gene matches: 3. The CDR3 extends over 13 amino acids. The DNA for the CDR3 is TGTGCCAGCAGCTTTGAGGGACTAGCGGGGCAGTTCTTC. Translating it yields CASSFEGLAGQFF.

The V and J genes are TRBV7-9 and TRBJ1-5; D might be TRBD1 (5 bases). Germline V gives CDR1 SEHNR, CDR2 FQNEAQ (reference sequence). The length of the CDR3 is 13 residues. V was cut by 5 bases and J by 6 bases, with 11 bases left in between. CDR3 sequence reads: CASSPGHLQPQHF. The CDR3 nucleotides are TGTGCCAGCAGCCCTGGACACCTTCAGCCCCAGCATTTT.

Only a few counts were recorded for this clone. The gene calls are TRBV5-1 and TRBJ2-1, with TRBD2 as a possible D gene (6 bases). Trimming took 4 bases from V and 3 from J, leaving 14 bases between them. This CDR3 is built from 15 residues. Germline V gives CDR1 SGHRS, CDR2 YFSETQ. The CDR3 DNA follows: TGCGCCAGCAGCGCAACTAGCAGTAACTACAATGAGCAGTTCTTC. Its translation is CASSATSSNYNEQFF.

This chain uses TRBV6-4 with TRBJ1-1, with TRBD1 matching 7 bases. Per the germline V gene, CDR1 is MRHNA and CDR2 is SNTAGT. CDR3 length: 14 amino acids. V was clipped by 5 bases and J by 4 bases; unmatched bases: 7. The chain's CDR3 is CASSLRGGATEAFF. In nucleotides, the CDR3 is TGTGCCAGCAGTCTCAGGGGGGGAGCCACTGAAGCTTTCTTT.

This rearrangement joins TRBV27 to TRBJ1-1; 8 bases line up with TRBD1. Germline CDR1 and CDR2: MNHEY and SMNVEV (reference sequence). This CDR3 contains 16 residues. V was pared by 4 bases and J by 1 base, with 8 bases of the junction left unmatched. CDR3 sequence: CASSSPGTGRNTEAFF. CDR3 in DNA: TGTGCCAGCAGTTCACCCGGGACAGGCCGGAACACTGAAGCTTTCTTT.